This paragraph covers one T cell receptor (beta chain) sequence. This clonotype was found many times. It has no known antigen specificity. The sample holds no much larger clone one base away, and base qualities are not on file. The CDR3 has 15 amino acids, counting the end cysteine and phenylalanine. The entry retains the CDR3 DNA only, 45 bases that are in frame from base 1. V loses 2 bases, J loses 1 base, and the germline ends lie 9 bases apart. The germline V gene encodes CDR1 SGHDT and CDR2 YYEEEE. This entry belongs to a study of T-cell reconstitution after alpha-beta-depleted transplantation in children listed by TCRdb under 2016. Background on the whole study: Using TCR repertoire profiling, the study followed T-cell immune reconstitution in a quantitative way in children after TCRalphabeta/CD19-depleted allogeneic hematopoietic cell transplantation.

Receptor amplification or capture employed PCR. The instrument given in TCRdb is Illumina HiSeq 2500. Molecular barcoding was employed in the preparation of TCR libraries, with unique molecular identifiers being used to normalize TCRbeta repertoire quantification. TCRdb reprocessing: public reads trimmed at Q25 with fastp, clones called with MiXCR, in-frame beta chains kept. A single entry per CDR3 protein holds the most common genes and DNA from its merged rows. The sample yields approximately 70,000 distinct CDR3 sequences; 4.9% were counted once. The ten largest clones take up approximately 20% of the sample. Study-wide findings and limitations: About two months after transplant, the apparently early recovery of alphabetaT-cell counts reportedly depended on just several hundred clones that had expanded rapidly and came from non-depleted graft cells. Over subsequent months, a decline in hyperexpanded clone frequencies was noted, and after one year, T-cell counts and TCRbeta diversity were mostly ascribed to newly produced T cells. The high TCRbeta diversity at day 60 in some patients was ascribed to recipient T cells and intrathymic progenitors that had survived conditioning.

Taken with the paper, the label for treatment or condition translates to: allogeneic hematopoietic cell transplantation with graft depleted of TCRalphabeta T cells and CD19 B cells. TCRalphabeta/CD19-depleted allogeneic hematopoietic cell grafts were given to the transplant recipients, all of whom were children. This clonotype originated in a boy younger than two who had a stem cell transplant for acute myeloid leukemia, so the T cells may come from the graft donor. The chain was built from TRBV5-6 and TRBJ2-2; the D call is tentative, TRBD1 or TRBD2, as each matches 5 bases. The sample consisted of PBMCs, mostly from graft donor cells, taken 180 days after TCRalphabeta/CD19-depleted stem cell transplant. The nucleotide sequence reads as follows: TGTGCCAGCAGCTTATTTGGGGGGAACACCGGGGAGCTGTTTTTT. It translates as CASSLFGGNTGELFF.